A selection of T cell receptor beta chains follows, all from one sample in a study of CD8 T cells in Susac syndrome. TCRdb recomputed calls from the immunoSEQ multiplex PCR reads with MiXCR, one row per CDR3 protein. The sample has about 200,000 distinct CDR3 sequences, nearly 95% seen once; the top ten hold around 0.085%. Sequencing was carried out using CD4+ T cells from PBMCs. The receptors shown here come from a human donor with multiple sclerosis. The CDR3 runs from the conserved cysteine through the conserved F or W. D genes are given only for firm matches. Not all rows give a size; the values are once, few, many and, for expanded clones, a class.

d_gene: TRBD1
v_gene: TRBV7-2
abundance: NA
j_gene: TRBJ1-4
CDR3aa: CASSLPGQINEKLFF
CDR3nt: TGTGCCAGCAGCTTACCGGGACAGATTAATGAAAAACTGTTTTTT

d_gene: NA
v_gene: TRBV20-1
abundance: NA
j_gene: TRBJ2-7
CDR3aa: CSAGRQRSYEQYF
CDR3nt: TGCAGTGCTGGCAGACAGCGAAGCTACGAGCAGTACTTC

d_gene: NA
v_gene: TRBV28
abundance: NA
j_gene: TRBJ2-2
CDR3aa: CASSQPQGRGELFF
CDR3nt: TGTGCCAGCAGTCAACCACAGGGTAGGGGGGAGCTGTTTTTT

d_gene: NA
v_gene: TRBV15
abundance: NA
j_gene: TRBJ1-2
CDR3aa: CATSRGWDGTNYGYTF
CDR3nt: TGTGCCACCAGCAGAGGATGGGACGGCACTAACTATGGCTACACCTTC

d_gene: TRBD2
v_gene: TRBV20-1
abundance: NA
j_gene: TRBJ2-1
CDR3aa: CSSTSGADNEQFF
CDR3nt: TGCAGTTCTACTAGCGGGGCCGACAATGAGCAGTTCTTC

d_gene: NA
v_gene: TRBV6-5
abundance: once
j_gene: TRBJ1-2
CDR3aa: CASSYPGRQNF
CDR3nt: TGTGCCAGCAGTTACCCGGGGAGACAGAACTTC

d_gene: NA
v_gene: TRBV24-1
abundance: NA
j_gene: TRBJ1-2
CDR3aa: CATSDLESGYTF
CDR3nt: TGTGCCACCAGTGATTTGGAGTCCGGCTACACCTTC

d_gene: NA
v_gene: TRBV2
abundance: NA
j_gene: TRBJ2-4
CDR3aa: CARGDSSIQYF
CDR3nt: TGTGCCAGGGGGGACTCTAGCATTCAGTACTTC

d_gene: NA
v_gene: TRBV24-1
abundance: NA
j_gene: TRBJ2-3
CDR3aa: CATSDADGSSTDTQYF
CDR3nt: TGTGCCACCAGTGATGCGGACGGATCTAGCACAGATACGCAGTATTTT

d_gene: NA
v_gene: TRBV2
abundance: NA
j_gene: TRBJ2-4
CDR3aa: CASLGLAKNIQYF
CDR3nt: TGTGCCAGCTTGGGGCTAGCCAAAAACATTCAGTACTTC

d_gene: NA
v_gene: TRBV27
abundance: NA
j_gene: TRBJ1-5
CDR3aa: CASSPNRGNQPQHF
CDR3nt: TGTGCCAGCAGCCCAAACAGGGGCAATCAGCCCCAGCATTTT

d_gene: NA
v_gene: TRBV5-1
abundance: NA
j_gene: TRBJ2-7
CDR3aa: CASKVGGASYEQYF
CDR3nt: TGCGCCAGCAAGGTAGGGGGGGCTTCCTACGAGCAGTACTTC

d_gene: NA
v_gene: TRBV2
abundance: NA
j_gene: TRBJ2-4
CDR3aa: CASSEAELAKNIQYF
CDR3nt: TGTGCCAGCAGTGAAGCAGAATTAGCCAAAAACATTCAGTACTTC

d_gene: TRBD1
v_gene: TRBV5-1
abundance: once
j_gene: TRBJ2-1
CDR3aa: CASSSGGLGNEQFF
CDR3nt: TGCGCCAGCAGCTCAGGGGGCTTGGGGAATGAGCAGTTCTTC

d_gene: NA
v_gene: TRBV29-1
abundance: NA
j_gene: TRBJ2-3
CDR3aa: CSLRRGSLTDTQYF
CDR3nt: TGCAGCCTCCGAAGGGGCTCGCTCACAGATACGCAGTATTTT

d_gene: TRBD1
v_gene: TRBV20-1
abundance: NA
j_gene: TRBJ2-1
CDR3aa: CSAPGRGRANEQFF
CDR3nt: TGCAGTGCTCCCGGAAGGGGGCGAGCAAATGAGCAGTTCTTC

d_gene: TRBD2
v_gene: TRBV11-2
abundance: NA
j_gene: TRBJ2-3
CDR3aa: CASSLLGLAQDTQYF
CDR3nt: TGTGCCAGCAGCCTATTGGGACTAGCGCAAGATACGCAGTATTTT

d_gene: NA
v_gene: TRBV2
abundance: NA
j_gene: TRBJ1-4
CDR3aa: CASRQGLGANEKLFF
CDR3nt: TGTGCCAGCAGACAGGGCTTAGGGGCAAATGAAAAACTGTTTTTT

d_gene: NA
v_gene: TRBV5-1
abundance: NA
j_gene: TRBJ2-5
CDR3aa: CASTKDGRSGQETQYF
CDR3nt: TGCGCCAGCACCAAAGACGGTCGGAGCGGACAAGAGACCCAGTACTTC

d_gene: TRBD1
v_gene: TRBV12-3/TRBV12-4
abundance: NA
j_gene: TRBJ1-2
CDR3aa: CASSRPGQSIGYTF
CDR3nt: TGTGCCAGCAGCCGGCCGGGACAGTCGATCGGCTACACCTTC

d_gene: TRBD2
v_gene: TRBV19
abundance: NA
j_gene: TRBJ2-7
CDR3aa: CASSTLRVGTSGYYEQYF
CDR3nt: TGTGCCAGTAGTACCCTCCGGGTCGGGACTAGCGGGTACTACGAGCAGTACTTC

d_gene: NA
v_gene: TRBV3-1
abundance: NA
j_gene: TRBJ2-2
CDR3aa: CASSQRPGGELFF
CDR3nt: TGTGCCAGCAGCCAAAGACCCGGCGGGGAGCTGTTTTTT

d_gene: TRBD2
v_gene: TRBV7-9
abundance: NA
j_gene: TRBJ2-1
CDR3aa: CASSLASGGAFNEQFF
CDR3nt: TGTGCCAGCAGCTTAGCCAGCGGGGGGGCTTTTAATGAGCAGTTCTTC

d_gene: NA
v_gene: TRBV20-1
abundance: NA
j_gene: TRBJ2-5
CDR3aa: CSALTRGETQYF
CDR3nt: TGCAGTGCCCTTACCAGGGGCGAGACCCAGTACTTC

d_gene: NA
v_gene: TRBV29-1
abundance: NA
j_gene: TRBJ1-1
CDR3aa: CSAPLHPTTEAFF
CDR3nt: TGCAGCGCCCCCCTTCACCCGACCACTGAAGCTTTCTTT

d_gene: TRBD2
v_gene: TRBV5-1
abundance: NA
j_gene: TRBJ2-1
CDR3aa: CASHVGHSGGSSYNEQFF
CDR3nt: TGCGCCAGCCACGTTGGACACTCCGGGGGGAGCTCCTACAATGAGCAGTTCTTC

d_gene: NA
v_gene: TRBV20-1
abundance: NA
j_gene: TRBJ2-3
CDR3aa: CSASGTLSTDTQYF
CDR3nt: TGCAGTGCTAGCGGGACACTCAGCACAGATACGCAGTATTTT

d_gene: NA
v_gene: TRBV7-8
abundance: NA
j_gene: TRBJ1-1
CDR3aa: CASSSGPDTEAFF
CDR3nt: TGTGCCAGCAGCTCAGGACCGGACACTGAAGCTTTCTTT

d_gene: TRBD1
v_gene: TRBV29-1
abundance: NA
j_gene: TRBJ1-1
CDR3aa: CSGGDRGLTEAFF
CDR3nt: TGCAGCGGGGGGGACAGGGGTCTCACTGAAGCTTTCTTT

d_gene: TRBD1
v_gene: TRBV20-1
abundance: NA
j_gene: TRBJ1-6
CDR3aa: CSAKNRGSSPLHF
CDR3nt: TGCAGTGCTAAGAACAGGGGGAGTTCACCCCTCCACTTT

d_gene: TRBD1
v_gene: TRBV15
abundance: NA
j_gene: TRBJ1-2
CDR3aa: CATSRAGTGANYGYTF
CDR3nt: TGTGCCACCAGCAGAGCTGGGACAGGAGCTAACTATGGCTACACCTTC

d_gene: TRBD2
v_gene: TRBV5-1
abundance: NA
j_gene: TRBJ2-1
CDR3aa: CASRASGSRDEQFF
CDR3nt: TGCGCCAGTAGGGCTAGCGGGAGTAGGGATGAGCAGTTCTTC

d_gene: NA
v_gene: TRBV11-2
abundance: once
j_gene: TRBJ1-2
CDR3aa: CASSTLLGWGSYGYTF
CDR3nt: TGTGCCAGCAGCACCTTGCTGGGGTGGGGGTCCTATGGCTACACCTTC

d_gene: TRBD2
v_gene: TRBV25-1
abundance: NA
j_gene: TRBJ2-3
CDR3aa: CASSDYETSGTDTQYF
CDR3nt: TGTGCCAGCAGCGATTACGAGACTAGCGGGACAGATACGCAGTATTTT

d_gene: NA
v_gene: TRBV7-2
abundance: NA
j_gene: TRBJ2-3
CDR3aa: CASSLASTDTQYF
CDR3nt: TGTGCCAGCAGCTTAGCTAGCACAGATACGCAGTATTTT

d_gene: TRBD2
v_gene: TRBV2
abundance: NA
j_gene: TRBJ2-1
CDR3aa: CASASQGTSATSFF
CDR3nt: TGTGCCAGCGCCTCACAGGGGACTAGCGCAACTTCCTTCTTC

d_gene: NA
v_gene: TRBV4-2
abundance: NA
j_gene: TRBJ2-3
CDR3aa: CASSQDRGSTRRGDTQYF
CDR3nt: TGTGCCAGCAGCCAAGATCGCGGGTCTACTAGGAGGGGTGATACGCAGTATTTT

d_gene: NA
v_gene: TRBV12-5
abundance: NA
j_gene: TRBJ2-7
CDR3aa: CASGYRNEQYF
CDR3nt: TGTGCTAGTGGTTACCGAAACGAGCAGTACTTC

d_gene: NA
v_gene: TRBV9
abundance: once
j_gene: TRBJ2-1
CDR3aa: CASSVFGGVSSGQFF
CDR3nt: TGTGCCAGCAGCGTATTTGGCGGGGTTTCCTCTGGGCAGTTCTTC

d_gene: NA
v_gene: TRBV20-1
abundance: NA
j_gene: TRBJ2-5
CDR3aa: CSASLGGGSETQYF
CDR3nt: TGCAGTGCTAGTCTCGGAGGCGGGTCAGAGACCCAGTACTTC

d_gene: NA
v_gene: TRBV7-3
abundance: NA
j_gene: TRBJ2-2
CDR3aa: CASSPQLGTGELFF
CDR3nt: TGTGCCAGCAGCCCACAATTGGGGACCGGGGAGCTGTTTTTT

d_gene: NA
v_gene: TRBV4-1
abundance: NA
j_gene: TRBJ2-2
CDR3aa: CASSQEARGGNTGELFF
CDR3nt: TGCGCCAGCAGCCAAGAGGCGCGGGGAGGGAACACCGGGGAGCTGTTTTTT

d_gene: NA
v_gene: TRBV28
abundance: NA
j_gene: TRBJ2-5
CDR3aa: CASSFIRTSGQSGYF
CDR3nt: TGTGCCAGCAGTTTTATTCGAACCTCTGGGCAGTCAGGGTACTTC

d_gene: NA
v_gene: TRBV30
abundance: NA
j_gene: TRBJ2-7
CDR3aa: CAWSGTGTRSPYEQYF
CDR3nt: TGTGCCTGGAGTGGAACTGGGACACGGTCACCCTACGAGCAGTACTTC

d_gene: NA
v_gene: TRBV5-1
abundance: NA
j_gene: TRBJ2-7
CDR3aa: CASSLVQGAYEQYF
CDR3nt: TGCGCCAGCAGCTTGGTCCAGGGAGCCTACGAGCAGTACTTC

d_gene: NA
v_gene: TRBV6-6
abundance: NA
j_gene: TRBJ2-2
CDR3aa: CASQSLVAPGELFF
CDR3nt: TGTGCCAGCCAATCACTAGTTGCCCCCGGGGAGCTGTTTTTT

d_gene: NA
v_gene: TRBV29-1
abundance: NA
j_gene: TRBJ2-3
CDR3aa: CSVDWGAPGTDTQYF
CDR3nt: TGCAGCGTTGACTGGGGGGCCCCCGGCACAGATACGCAGTATTTT

d_gene: TRBD2
v_gene: TRBV3-1
abundance: NA
j_gene: TRBJ2-1
CDR3aa: CASSPRSGGDNEQFF
CDR3nt: TGTGCCAGCAGCCCCAGGAGCGGGGGTGACAATGAGCAGTTCTTC

d_gene: NA
v_gene: TRBV30
abundance: NA
j_gene: TRBJ2-7
CDR3aa: CAWRSSTYEQYF
CDR3nt: TGTGCCTGGAGATCCAGTACGTACGAGCAGTACTTC

d_gene: NA
v_gene: TRBV5-5
abundance: NA
j_gene: TRBJ2-7
CDR3aa: CASRTFTGEQYF
CDR3nt: TGTGCCAGCAGAACCTTTACGGGGGAGCAGTACTTC

d_gene: NA
v_gene: TRBV30
abundance: NA
j_gene: TRBJ2-5
CDR3aa: CAWSSTETQYF
CDR3nt: TGTGCCTGGAGTAGTACAGAGACCCAGTACTTC

d_gene: NA
v_gene: TRBV27
abundance: NA
j_gene: TRBJ1-2
CDR3aa: CASSPRNGHGYTF
CDR3nt: TGTGCCAGCAGTCCACGGAACGGCCATGGCTACACCTTC

d_gene: NA
v_gene: TRBV2
abundance: NA
j_gene: TRBJ2-7
CDR3aa: CASSAGPQYF
CDR3nt: TGTGCCAGCAGCGCAGGGCCGCAGTACTTC

d_gene: NA
v_gene: TRBV7-3
abundance: once
j_gene: TRBJ2-5
CDR3aa: CASSLAAKETQYF
CDR3nt: TGTGCCAGCAGCTTAGCAGCGAAAGAGACCCAGTACTTC

d_gene: NA
v_gene: TRBV14
abundance: NA
j_gene: TRBJ1-2
CDR3aa: CASSHREGHGYTF
CDR3nt: TGTGCCAGCAGCCATCGAGAAGGGCATGGCTACACCTTC

d_gene: TRBD1
v_gene: TRBV29-1
abundance: NA
j_gene: TRBJ2-5
CDR3aa: CSVALAWDRGGGTQYF
CDR3nt: TGCAGCGTTGCGTTGGCCTGGGACAGGGGAGGGGGGACCCAGTACTTC